This T cell receptor beta chain was identified in a study of cytomegalovirus exposure and HLA in healthy donors. Study observations and caveats: Because they were indistinguishable, some V segments, including TRBV6-2 and TRBV6-3, were excluded. As a later analysis showed, a missense DCLRE1C variant was linked to trimming of TCR beta V- and J-genes.

CDR1 SGHNT and CDR2 YENEEA come from the germline V gene. CDR3 length: 16 amino acids. V trimming: 2 bases; J trimming: 7 bases; junction bases outside the gene matches: 10. This clone was seen repeatedly, ten times or more. Its target is unknown. Amplification used 60 Vbeta primers and 13 Jbeta primers. TCRdb's copy holds only in-frame clones and misses some; the assay was immunoSEQ multiplex PCR. The profile shows around 300,000 clones, about 75% of them singletons. The V and J genes are TRBV11-3 and TRBJ2-2, with 7 bases aligning to TRBD2. This TCR was recovered from a female donor in good health and CMV-seronegative. The specimen was PBMCs. This CDR3 is CASSLLAVLQGGELFF. The CDR3 bases are TGTGCCAGCAGCTTACTAGCGGTGCTCCAGGGCGGGGAGCTGTTTTTT.